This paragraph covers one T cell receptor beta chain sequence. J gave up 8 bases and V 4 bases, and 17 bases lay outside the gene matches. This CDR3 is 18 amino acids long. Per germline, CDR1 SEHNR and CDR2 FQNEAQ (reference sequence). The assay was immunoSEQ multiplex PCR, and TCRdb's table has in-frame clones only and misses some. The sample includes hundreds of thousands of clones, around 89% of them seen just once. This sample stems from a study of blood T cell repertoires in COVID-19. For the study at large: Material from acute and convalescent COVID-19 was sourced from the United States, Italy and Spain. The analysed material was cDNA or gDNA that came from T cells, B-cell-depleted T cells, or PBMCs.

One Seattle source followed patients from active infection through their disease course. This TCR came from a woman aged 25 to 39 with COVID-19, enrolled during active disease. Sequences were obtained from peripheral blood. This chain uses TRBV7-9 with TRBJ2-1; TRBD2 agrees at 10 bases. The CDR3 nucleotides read TGTGCCAGCAGCTCGCGAACTAGCGGGATCTCGTTGCGGGATGAGCAGTTCTTC. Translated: CASSSRTSGISLRDEQFF.